These 18 T cell receptor beta chains share one sample of origin, sequenced in a study of cytomegalovirus exposure and HLA in healthy donors. The primer mix had 60 Vbeta and 13 Jbeta primers. The method was immunoSEQ multiplex PCR; TCRdb's version includes in-frame clones alone and lacks a portion of them. Of 150,000 to 200,000 clones in the sample, about 82% were seen once. Specimen: PBMCs. These TCRs come from a woman in her 30s in good health and CMV-seropositive.

V is TRBV19 and J is TRBJ2-3; D unresolved. Germline V gene data show CDR1 as LNHDA and CDR2 as SQIVND (reference sequence). The CDR3 loop spans 13 amino acids. Trimming took 4 bases from V and 10 from J, leaving 15 bases between them. The CDR3 DNA reads as TGTGCCAGTAGTAGCATAACGTTTAGAGCGCAGTATTTT. It translates to CASSSITFRAQYF. Combining the CDR3 with reference TRBV19 and TRBJ2-3 gives the whole variable domain DGGITQSPKYLFRKEGQNVTLSCEQNLNHDAMYWYRQDPGQGLRLIYYSQIVNDFQKGDIAEGYSVSREKKESFPLTVTSAQKNPTAFYLCASSSITFRAQYFGPGTRLTVL.

The chain carries TRBV5-1 and TRBJ2-6; possible D gene TRBD1, 6 bases. Germline values: CDR1 SGHRS, CDR2 YFSETQ. Trimming removed 4 bases from V and 0 bases from J, with 23 bases in between. CDR3 length: 20 residues. CDR3 nucleotides: TGCGCCAGCAGCCGGCATAGCGAGCCAGGGGATGACTCTGGGGCCAACGTCCTGACTTTC. Its protein product is CASSRHSEPGDDSGANVLTF.

The sample holds one count of this clone. The chain has TRBV5-8 and TRBJ2-3, with TRBD2 matching 10 bases. This CDR3 region has 15 residues. V was pared by 2 bases and J by 1 base, with 1 base of the junction left unmatched. In germline, CDR1 is SGHTS, CDR2 YDEGEE. For the CDR3, the DNA is TGTGCCAGCAGCTTTCTAGCGGGGGGCACAGATACGCAGTATTTT. Its translation: CASSFLAGGTDTQYF.

The CDR3 reads CASSPPFRGRAQPQHF. The CDR3, as DNA: TGTGCCAGCTCACCACCGTTCAGGGGGCGAGCTCAGCCCCAGCATTTT. V is TRBV18 and J is TRBJ1-5; 8 positions agree with TRBD1. The CDR3 is 16 residues long. Unmatched junction bases numbered 7, after V lost 0 bases and J lost 6 bases. The V gene's germline CDR1 is KGHSH and CDR2 LQKENI.

The V and J genes are TRBV6-6 and TRBJ1-5; D is possibly TRBD1 (5 bases). The CDR3 extends over 15 amino acids. V shed 10 bases and J shed 1 base, with 17 bases lying between them. CDR1 and CDR2 (germline): MNHNY, SVGAGI (reference sequence). In DNA form, the CDR3 reads TGTGCCACCCAGCTCGGGGGGACGAGCAATCAGCCCCAGCATTTT. This codes for CATQLGGTSNQPQHF.

V and J are TRBV9 and TRBJ2-5, with 9 bases lining up with TRBD1. The V gene's germline CDR1 is SGDLS and CDR2 YYNGEE. The V segment lost 0 bases and the J segment 3 bases; nucleotides outside the gene matches: 9. The CDR3 runs 17 residues. CDR3 coding DNA: TGTGCCAGCAGCGTAGGGATCCTGGACAGGGGTGAAGAGACCCAGTACTTC. Its protein is CASSVGILDRGEETQYF.

This clone came up a few times. The J gene is TRBJ1-2, the V gene TRBV2, with D possibly being TRBD1 (6 bases). Between the trimmed V and J ends, which lost 11 bases and 4 bases, there was a span of 20 bases. The CDR3 is made up of 14 amino acids. Germline V lookup: CDR1 SNHLY, CDR2 FYNNEI. The CDR3: CADTHRDTRYGYTF. The DNA for the CDR3 is TGTGCCGACACTCACCGGGACACCCGCTATGGCTACACCTTC.

This chain's CDR3 is CASSLARRGGPSTDTQYF. The CDR3 DNA reads TGTGCCAGCAGCTTGGCCCGGCGGGGGGGGCCTAGCACAGATACGCAGTATTTT. The V gene is TRBV5-6, the J gene TRBJ2-3, with 9 bases matching TRBD2. Germline loops: CDR1 SGHDT, CDR2 YYEEEE. Germline trimming cut 0 bases from V and 0 bases from J; bases unmatched to any gene: 8. The CDR3 consists of 18 residues.

The CDR3 spells CASSQRTGTSIPSEQFF. The CDR3 DNA is TGTGCCAGCAGCCAAAGGACCGGGACTAGCATTCCGAGTGAGCAGTTCTTC. The chain combines TRBV4-2 with TRBJ2-1; 9 bases fit TRBD2. Trimming removed 2 bases from V and 9 bases from J; junction bases left unmatched: 14. This CDR3 has 17 amino acids. Germline CDR1 is LGHNA and CDR2 is YNFKEQ.

The genes are TRBV6-1 and TRBJ2-2; unclear D gene. This CDR3 region has 14 residues. Germline V gives CDR1 MNHNS, CDR2 SASEGT. The ends were cut back, 7 bases at V and 4 bases at J, with 13 bases in the middle. The CDR3, as DNA: TGTGCCAGCACCTTAGGAACGGGCACCGGGGAGCTGTTTTTT. Its translation is CASTLGTGTGELFF.

The CDR3 DNA sequence: TGCGCCAGCAGCCGGACAGCGGGGGATGAAAAACTGTTTTTT. Amino acids: CASSRTAGDEKLFF. The chain is built from TRBV4-3 and TRBJ1-4; TRBD1 might be the D (6 bases). Germline CDR1 is LGHNA and CDR2 is YSLEER. CDR3 length: 14 amino acids. The V gene lost 4 bases and the J gene lost 6 bases, with 12 bases spanning the gap.

The V and J genes are TRBV2 and TRBJ1-2; 9 bases line up with TRBD1. Germline V gene sequence: CDR1 SNHLY, CDR2 FYNNEI. Trimming at V came to 6 bases and at J to 3 bases, leaving 5 bases not matched to a gene. This CDR3 has 14 residues. This chain's CDR3 is CASRRQGGYYGYTF. CDR3 DNA sequence: TGTGCCAGCAGACGACAGGGGGGGTACTATGGCTACACCTTC.

There are a few counts of this clone. The J gene is TRBJ2-7, the V gene TRBV7-2; 12 positions match TRBD2. The CDR3 has 16 amino acids. Germline lookup yields CDR1 SGHTA and CDR2 FQGNSA. After removal of 2 bases from V and 3 bases from J, the junction contained 5 bases not matched to a gene. The CDR3 coding sequence is TGTGCCAGCAGCTTATCGGGACTAGCGGGTTTCTACGAGCAGTACTTC. It encodes CASSLSGLAGFYEQYF.

This rearrangement joins TRBV9 to TRBJ1-2; perhaps TRBD1 as D (6 bases). The CDR3 length is 13 residues. Per the germline V gene, CDR1 is SGDLS and CDR2 is YYNGEE. The V end lost 4 bases, the J end lost 8 bases, and 15 bases lay between the germline ends. The CDR3 DNA reads TGTGCCAGCAGCACCCAGGGGAGGGTCGGCTACACCTTC. Its translation is CASSTQGRVGYTF. Drawing the rest from reference TRBV9 and TRBJ1-2, the complete variable domain is DSGVTQTPKHLITATGQRVTLRCSPRSGDLSVYWYQQSLDQGLQFLIQYYNGEERAKGNILERFSAQQFPDLHSELNLSSLELGDSALYFCASSTQGRVGYTFGSGTRLTVV.

A few counts support this clone. The gene calls are TRBV6-1 and TRBJ1-6; D not certain. CDR3 length: 14 amino acids. CDR1 and CDR2 (germline): MNHNS, SASEGT. Trimming stripped 6 bases from V and 4 bases from J, with 10 bases between. The DNA for the CDR3 is TGTGCCAGCAGCCGCGTTCAATATAATTCACCCCTCCACTTT. Its protein product is CASSRVQYNSPLHF.

This rearrangement joins TRBV5-1 to TRBJ1-1; D is unresolved. Per germline, CDR1 SGHRS and CDR2 YFSETQ. The CDR3 totals 15 residues. The germline V and J ends were trimmed by 0 bases and 5 bases, with 14 bases remaining between them. Written as DNA, the CDR3 is TGCGCCAGCAGCTTGGAAGGGAGATTGGCGACTGAAGCTTTCTTT. Protein product: CASSLEGRLATEAFF.

This chain connects TRBV7-2 to TRBJ2-7, with 9 bases matching TRBD1. CDR1 and CDR2 (germline): SGHTA, FQGNSA. CDR3 length: 17 amino acids. V was clipped by 1 base and J by 1 base; unmatched bases: 8. The CDR3 DNA is TGTGCCAGCAGCTTAGTGGGCCCCGGGACAGGGTCCTACGAGCAGTACTTC. Amino acid sequence: CASSLVGPGTGSYEQYF.

This clone was observed once. The chain uses TRBV4-2 and TRBJ2-7, with 7 bases aligning to TRBD2. Germline V gene data show CDR1 as LGHNA and CDR2 as YNFKEQ. CDR3 size: 13 residues. Trimming took 4 bases from V and 7 from J; bases not matched to a gene: 7. CDR3 nucleotide sequence: TGTGCCAGCAGCCCAGCCGCGGGGGATGAGCAGTACTTC. Its translation: CASSPAAGDEQYF.